This entry is about one T cell receptor beta chain. The antigen is not known. The data were taken from a study of cytomegalovirus exposure and HLA in healthy donors. Unrecorded immune exposures were likely, despite nominal health at sampling. This CDR3 spans 13 amino acids. The junction had 5 bases not matched to a gene; V was cut back by 7 bases and J by 3 bases. Germline V lookup: CDR1 SNHLY, CDR2 FYNNEI. Points from the study as a whole: Most of the TCR beta V segments (in an earlier analysis) were productive either about 87% or about 30% of the time. Common viral pathogens were later found to be apparently linked to several of the most significant clusters. In a later analysis, TCR beta V- and J-gene trimming showed a link to a missense DCLRE1C variant.

PCR employed 60 Vbeta and 13 Jbeta primers. Assay: immunoSEQ multiplex PCR; the TCRdb copy retains only in-frame clones and omits some. The sample includes about 120,000 clones, roughly 80% of them seen just once. The gene calls are TRBV2 and TRBJ1-2; 7 nucleotides line up with TRBD1. What was sequenced was PBMCs. The sequence was obtained from a female donor in good health and CMV-seronegative. The CDR3 reads CASILGTDYGYTF. The CDR3 DNA is TGTGCCAGCATTCTCGGGACAGACTATGGCTACACCTTC.